This TCR beta chain derives from a study of read filtering for tumor transcriptome and immune sequencing. This clonotype was observed at least ten times. Molecular barcoded adaptors covering alpha/delta and beta/gamma chains were used on 400 to 450 ng RNA. Each CDR3 protein is one row after TCRdb ran MiXCR on the reads. The sample contains over 90,000 distinct CDR3 sequences, 20% to 25% of which appear only once. After removal of 7 bases from V and 0 bases from J, the junction contained 6 bases not matched to a gene. Germline V gene data show CDR1 as SNHLY and CDR2 as FYNNEI. The CDR3 has 14 amino acids.

This TCR derives from a donor at least 40 years old with multiple myeloma. The sample was a population of CD138-negative cells sorted from bone marrow. V gene TRBV2 combines with J gene TRBJ2-7, with 7 positions matching TRBD1. The CDR3 DNA is TGTGCCAGCACCGGGACAGCCGCCTCCTACGAGCAGTACTTC. Translation: CASTGTAASYEQYF.